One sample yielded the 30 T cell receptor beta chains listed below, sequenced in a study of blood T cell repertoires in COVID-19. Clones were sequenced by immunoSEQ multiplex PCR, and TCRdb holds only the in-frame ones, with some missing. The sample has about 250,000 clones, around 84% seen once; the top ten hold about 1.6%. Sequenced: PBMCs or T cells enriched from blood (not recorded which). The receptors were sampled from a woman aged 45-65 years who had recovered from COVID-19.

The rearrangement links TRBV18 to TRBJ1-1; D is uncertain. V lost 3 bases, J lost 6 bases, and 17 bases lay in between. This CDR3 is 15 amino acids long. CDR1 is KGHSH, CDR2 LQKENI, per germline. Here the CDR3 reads CASSPDGFNQAEAFF. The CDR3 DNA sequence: TGTGCCAGCTCACCCGACGGCTTTAACCAGGCTGAAGCTTTCTTT.

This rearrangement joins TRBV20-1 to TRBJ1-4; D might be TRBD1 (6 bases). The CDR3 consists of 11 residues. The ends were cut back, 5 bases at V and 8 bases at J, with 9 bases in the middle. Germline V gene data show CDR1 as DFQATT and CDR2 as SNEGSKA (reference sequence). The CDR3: CSADQGEKLFF. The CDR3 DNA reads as TGCAGTGCTGATCAGGGGGAAAAACTGTTTTTT.

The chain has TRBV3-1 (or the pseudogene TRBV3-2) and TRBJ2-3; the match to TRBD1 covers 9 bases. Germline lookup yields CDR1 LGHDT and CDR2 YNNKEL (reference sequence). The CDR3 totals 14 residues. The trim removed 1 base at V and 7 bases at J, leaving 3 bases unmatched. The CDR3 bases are TGTGCCAGCAGCCAAGGGACAGGGGCAAATACGCAGTATTTT. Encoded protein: CASSQGTGANTQYF.

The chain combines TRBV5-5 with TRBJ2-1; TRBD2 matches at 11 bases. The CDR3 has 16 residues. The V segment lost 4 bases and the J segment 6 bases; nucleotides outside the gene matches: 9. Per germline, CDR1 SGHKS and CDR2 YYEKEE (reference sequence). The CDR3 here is CASSLTTSGIINEQFF. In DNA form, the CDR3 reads TGTGCCAGCAGCCTTACGACTAGCGGGATCATCAATGAGCAGTTCTTC.

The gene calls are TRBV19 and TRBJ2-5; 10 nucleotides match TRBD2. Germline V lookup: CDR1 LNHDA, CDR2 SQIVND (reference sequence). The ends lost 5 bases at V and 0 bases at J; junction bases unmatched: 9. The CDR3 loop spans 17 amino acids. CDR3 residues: CASSFRTTSGYQETQYF. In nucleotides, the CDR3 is TGTGCCAGTAGTTTCCGTACGACTAGCGGGTACCAAGAGACCCAGTACTTC.

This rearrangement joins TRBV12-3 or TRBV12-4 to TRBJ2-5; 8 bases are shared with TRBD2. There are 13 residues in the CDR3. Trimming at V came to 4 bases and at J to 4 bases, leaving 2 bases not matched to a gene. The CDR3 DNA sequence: TGTGCCAGCAGTTGGCTAGCGGGAGAGACCCAGTACTTC. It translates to CASSWLAGETQYF.

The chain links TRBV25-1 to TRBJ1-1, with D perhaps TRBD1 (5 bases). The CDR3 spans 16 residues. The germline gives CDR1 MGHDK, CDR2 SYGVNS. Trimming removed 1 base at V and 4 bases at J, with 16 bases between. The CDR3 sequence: CASSESGDLGSTEAFF. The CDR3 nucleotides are TGTGCCAGCAGTGAATCGGGGGACCTCGGAAGCACTGAAGCTTTCTTT. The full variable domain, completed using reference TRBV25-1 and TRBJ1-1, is EADIYQTPRYLVIGTGKKITLECSQTMGHDKMYWYQQDPGMELHLIHYSYGVNSTEKGDLSSESTVSRIRTEHFPLTLESARPSHTSQYLCASSESGDLGSTEAFFGQGTRLTVV.

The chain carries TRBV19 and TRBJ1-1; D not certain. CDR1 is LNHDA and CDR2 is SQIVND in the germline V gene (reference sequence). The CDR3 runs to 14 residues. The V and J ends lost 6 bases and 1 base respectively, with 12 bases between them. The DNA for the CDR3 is TGTGCCAGTAGCCTGCGAGGAAGGAACACTGAAGCTTTCTTT. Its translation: CASSLRGRNTEAFF. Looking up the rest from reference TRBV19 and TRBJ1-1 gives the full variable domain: DGGITQSPKYLFRKEGQNVTLSCEQNLNHDAMYWYRQDPGQGLRLIYYSQIVNDFQKGDIAEGYSVSREKKESFPLTVTSAQKNPTAFYLCASSLRGRNTEAFFGQGTRLTVV.

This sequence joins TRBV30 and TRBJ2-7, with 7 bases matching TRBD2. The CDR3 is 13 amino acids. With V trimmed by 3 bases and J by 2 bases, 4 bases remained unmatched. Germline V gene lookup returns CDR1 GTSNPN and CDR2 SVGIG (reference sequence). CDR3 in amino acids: CAWRGAGPYEQYF. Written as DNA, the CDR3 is TGTGCCTGGAGGGGAGCGGGACCCTACGAGCAGTACTTC.

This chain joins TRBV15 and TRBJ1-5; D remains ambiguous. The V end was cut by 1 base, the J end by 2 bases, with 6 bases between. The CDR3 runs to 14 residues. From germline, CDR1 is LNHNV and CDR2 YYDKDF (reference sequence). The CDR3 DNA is TGTGCCACCAGCAGAGGGGGAGGCAATCAGCCCCAGCATTTT. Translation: CATSRGGGNQPQHF.

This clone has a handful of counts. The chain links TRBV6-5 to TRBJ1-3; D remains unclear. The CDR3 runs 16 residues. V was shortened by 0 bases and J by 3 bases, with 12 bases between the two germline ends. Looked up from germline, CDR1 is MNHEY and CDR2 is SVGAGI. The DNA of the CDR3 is TGTGCCAGCAGTTACTCGAGGCAGTTACTTGGAAACACCATATATTTT. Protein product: CASSYSRQLLGNTIYF.

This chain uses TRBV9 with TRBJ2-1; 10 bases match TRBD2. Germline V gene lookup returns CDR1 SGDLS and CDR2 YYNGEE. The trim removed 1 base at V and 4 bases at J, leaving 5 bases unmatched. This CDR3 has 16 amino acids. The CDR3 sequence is CASSVLALAGYNEQFF. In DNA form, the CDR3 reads TGTGCCAGCAGCGTACTGGCACTAGCGGGATACAATGAGCAGTTCTTC. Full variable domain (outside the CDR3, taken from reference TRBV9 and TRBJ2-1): DSGVTQTPKHLITATGQRVTLRCSPRSGDLSVYWYQQSLDQGLQFLIQYYNGEERAKGNILERFSAQQFPDLHSELNLSSLELGDSALYFCASSVLALAGYNEQFFGPGTRLTVL.

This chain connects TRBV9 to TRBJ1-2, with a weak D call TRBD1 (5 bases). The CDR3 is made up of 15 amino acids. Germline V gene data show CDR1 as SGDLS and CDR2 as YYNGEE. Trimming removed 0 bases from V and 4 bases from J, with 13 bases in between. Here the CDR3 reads CASSVAYRGGYGYTF. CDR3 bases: TGTGCCAGCAGCGTAGCTTATCGGGGGGGCTATGGCTACACCTTC.

The CDR3 DNA reads TGTGCCAGCAGGCTGATTGCGGAACCTAACTATGGCTACACCTTC. The encoded protein is CASRLIAEPNYGYTF. The chain combines TRBV5-5 with TRBJ1-2; unclear D gene. CDR1 is SGHKS, CDR2 YYEKEE, per germline (reference sequence). V lost 5 bases, J lost 0 bases, and 14 bases lay in between. The CDR3 covers 15 residues. The complete variable domain, with remaining parts taken from reference TRBV5-5 and TRBJ1-2, reads DAGVTQSPTHLIKTRGQQVTLRCSPISGHKSVSWYQQVLGQGPQFIFQYYEKEERGRGNFPDRFSARQFPNYSSELNVNALLLGDSALYLCASRLIAEPNYGYTFGSGTRLTVV.

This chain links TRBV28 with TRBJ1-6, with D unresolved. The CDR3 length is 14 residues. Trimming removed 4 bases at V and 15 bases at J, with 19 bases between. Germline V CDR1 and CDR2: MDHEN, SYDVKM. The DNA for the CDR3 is TGTGCCAGCAGTTCCCTCTTGGTACCGCAACACCTCCACTTT. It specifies CASSSLLVPQHLHF.

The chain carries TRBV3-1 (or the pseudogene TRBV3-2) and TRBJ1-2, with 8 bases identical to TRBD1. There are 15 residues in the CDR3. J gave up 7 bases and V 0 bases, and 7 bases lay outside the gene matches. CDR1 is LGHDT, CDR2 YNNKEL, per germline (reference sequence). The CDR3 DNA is TGTGCCAGCAGCCAAGATTCAGGGGGCCGCGGTGGCTACACCTTC. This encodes CASSQDSGGRGGYTF.

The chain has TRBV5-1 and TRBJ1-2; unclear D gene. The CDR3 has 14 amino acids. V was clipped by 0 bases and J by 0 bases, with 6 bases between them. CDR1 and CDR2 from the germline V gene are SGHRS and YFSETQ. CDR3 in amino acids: CASSLDPANYGYTF. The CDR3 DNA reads TGCGCCAGCAGCTTGGATCCAGCTAACTATGGCTACACCTTC.

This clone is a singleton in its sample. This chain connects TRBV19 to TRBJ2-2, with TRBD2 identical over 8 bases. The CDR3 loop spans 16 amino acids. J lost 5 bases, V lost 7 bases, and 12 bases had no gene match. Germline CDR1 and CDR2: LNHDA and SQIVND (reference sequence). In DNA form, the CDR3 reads TGTGCCAGTACCCCTCGGGGCGGGGGGCCTACCGGGGAGCTGTTTTTT. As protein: CASTPRGGGPTGELFF.

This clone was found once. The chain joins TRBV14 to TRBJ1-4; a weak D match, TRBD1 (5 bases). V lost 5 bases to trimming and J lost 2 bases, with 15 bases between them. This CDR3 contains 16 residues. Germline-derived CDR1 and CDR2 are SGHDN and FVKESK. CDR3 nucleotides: TGTGCCAGCAGCAGGCAACTTGGGGCCACTAATGAAAAACTGTTTTTT. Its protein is CASSRQLGATNEKLFF.

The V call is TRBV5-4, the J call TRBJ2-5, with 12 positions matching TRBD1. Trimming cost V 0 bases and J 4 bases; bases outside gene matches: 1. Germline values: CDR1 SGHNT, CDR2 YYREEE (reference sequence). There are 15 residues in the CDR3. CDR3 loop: CASSLGDRGRETQYF. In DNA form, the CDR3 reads TGTGCCAGCAGCTTGGGGGACAGGGGGCGAGAGACCCAGTACTTC.

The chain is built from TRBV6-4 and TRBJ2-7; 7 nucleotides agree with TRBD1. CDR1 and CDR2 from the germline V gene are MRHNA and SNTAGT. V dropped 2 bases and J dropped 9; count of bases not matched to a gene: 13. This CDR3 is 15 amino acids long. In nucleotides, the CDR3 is TGTGCCAGCAGTGACAGGGGGCGCGCTTGGGTCGCGCAGTACTTC. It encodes CASSDRGRAWVAQYF.

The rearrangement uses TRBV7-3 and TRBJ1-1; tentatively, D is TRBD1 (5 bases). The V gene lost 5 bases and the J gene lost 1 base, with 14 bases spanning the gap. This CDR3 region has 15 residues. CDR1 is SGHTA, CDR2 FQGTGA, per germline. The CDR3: CASSLLGGWNTEAFF. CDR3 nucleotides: TGTGCCAGCAGCCTATTGGGGGGTTGGAACACTGAAGCTTTCTTT.

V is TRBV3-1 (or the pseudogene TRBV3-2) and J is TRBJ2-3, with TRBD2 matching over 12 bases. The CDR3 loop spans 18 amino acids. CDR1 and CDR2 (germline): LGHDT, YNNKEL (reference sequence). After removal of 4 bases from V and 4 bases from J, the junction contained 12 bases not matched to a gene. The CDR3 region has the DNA TGTGCCAGCAGCCCCAGTTGGCTAGCGGGAGGGCAGTCAGATACGCAGTATTTT. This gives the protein CASSPSWLAGGQSDTQYF.

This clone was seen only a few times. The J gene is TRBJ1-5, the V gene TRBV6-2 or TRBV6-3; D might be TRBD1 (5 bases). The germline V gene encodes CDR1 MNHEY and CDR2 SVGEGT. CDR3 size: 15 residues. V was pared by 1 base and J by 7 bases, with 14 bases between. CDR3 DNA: TGTGCCAGCAGTTACTGGGGGGACCGAGGGCAGCCCCAGCATTTT. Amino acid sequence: CASSYWGDRGQPQHF.

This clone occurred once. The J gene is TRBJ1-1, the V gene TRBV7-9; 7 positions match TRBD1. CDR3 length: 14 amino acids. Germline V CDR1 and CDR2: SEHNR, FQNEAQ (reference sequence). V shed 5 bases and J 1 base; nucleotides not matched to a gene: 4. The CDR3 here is CASSRGQSNTEAFF. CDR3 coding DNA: TGTGCCAGCAGCCGGGGACAGTCGAACACTGAAGCTTTCTTT.

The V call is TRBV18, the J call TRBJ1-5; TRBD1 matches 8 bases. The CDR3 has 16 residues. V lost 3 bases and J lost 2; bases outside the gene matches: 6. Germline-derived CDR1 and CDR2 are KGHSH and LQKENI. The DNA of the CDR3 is TGTGCCAGCTCACCGACAGGGGAGCATCGCAATCAGCCCCAGCATTTT. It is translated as CASSPTGEHRNQPQHF. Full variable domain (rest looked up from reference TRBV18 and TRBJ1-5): NAGVMQNPRHLVRRRGQEARLRCSPMKGHSHVYWYRQLPEEGLKFMVYLQKENIIDESGMPKERFSAEFPKEGPSILRIQQVVRGDSAAYFCASSPTGEHRNQPQHFGDGTRLSIL.

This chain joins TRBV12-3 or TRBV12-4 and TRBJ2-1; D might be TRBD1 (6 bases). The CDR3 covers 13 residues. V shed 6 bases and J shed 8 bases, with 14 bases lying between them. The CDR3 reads CASSPNRAYEQFF. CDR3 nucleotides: TGTGCCAGCAGCCCTAACAGGGCCTATGAGCAGTTCTTC.

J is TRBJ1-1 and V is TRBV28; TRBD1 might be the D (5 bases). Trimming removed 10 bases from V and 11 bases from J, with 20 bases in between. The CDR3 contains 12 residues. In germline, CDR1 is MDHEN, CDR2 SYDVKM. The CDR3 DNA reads TGTGCCATCGCTCCAGGGCCCTTTTCGGCTTTCTTT. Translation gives CAIAPGPFSAFF.

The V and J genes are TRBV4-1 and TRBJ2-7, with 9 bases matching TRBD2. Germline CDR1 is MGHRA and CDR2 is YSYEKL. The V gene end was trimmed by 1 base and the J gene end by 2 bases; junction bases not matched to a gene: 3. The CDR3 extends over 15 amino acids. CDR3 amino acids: CASSQVLAGAYEQYF. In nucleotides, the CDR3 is TGCGCCAGCAGCCAAGTTTTAGCGGGAGCCTACGAGCAGTACTTC.

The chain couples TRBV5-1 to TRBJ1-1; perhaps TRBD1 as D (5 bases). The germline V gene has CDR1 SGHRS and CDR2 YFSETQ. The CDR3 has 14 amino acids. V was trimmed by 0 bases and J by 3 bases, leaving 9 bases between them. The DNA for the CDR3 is TGCGCCAGCAGCTTGGTTCAACAGGACACTGAAGCTTTCTTT. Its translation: CASSLVQQDTEAFF.